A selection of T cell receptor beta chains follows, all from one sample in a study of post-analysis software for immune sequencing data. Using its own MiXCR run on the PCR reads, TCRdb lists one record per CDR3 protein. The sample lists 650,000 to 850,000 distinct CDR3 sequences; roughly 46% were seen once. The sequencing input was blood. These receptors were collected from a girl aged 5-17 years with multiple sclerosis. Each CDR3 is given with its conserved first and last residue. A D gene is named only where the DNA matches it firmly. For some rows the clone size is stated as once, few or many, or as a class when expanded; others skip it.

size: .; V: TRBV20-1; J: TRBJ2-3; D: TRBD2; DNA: TGCAGTGCTAGTCCGACTAGCGCTTTCACAGATACGCAGTATTTT; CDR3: CSASPTSAFTDTQYF
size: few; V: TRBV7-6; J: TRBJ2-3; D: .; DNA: TGTGCCAGCAGCCCGCCGGGACTTACCCCAGATACGCAGTATTTT; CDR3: CASSPPGLTPDTQYF
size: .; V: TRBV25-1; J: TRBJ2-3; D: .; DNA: TGTGCCAGCAGTGAGGGGTACACAGATACGCAGTATTTT; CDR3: CASSEGYTDTQYF
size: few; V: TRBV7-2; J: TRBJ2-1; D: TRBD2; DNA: TGTGCCAGCAGCCCAGAGCCCCGGGGACTAGGGTACAATGAGCAGTTCTTC; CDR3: CASSPEPRGLGYNEQFF
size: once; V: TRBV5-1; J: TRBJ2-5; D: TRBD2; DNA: TGCGCCAGCAGCTTGCCAGGGACTAGCGGGAGAGGGAGCCCACGGACCCAGTACTTC; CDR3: CASSLPGTSGRGSPRTQYF
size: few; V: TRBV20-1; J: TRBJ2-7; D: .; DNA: TGCAGTGCTACTAGCGTAAGCTCCTACGAGCAGTACTTC; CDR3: CSATSVSSYEQYF
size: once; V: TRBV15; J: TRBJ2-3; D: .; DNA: TGTGCCACCAGCAGAGATCTGGGGATTGCTAGCACAGATACGCAGTATTTT; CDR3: CATSRDLGIASTDTQYF
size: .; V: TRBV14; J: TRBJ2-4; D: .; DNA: TGTGCCAGCAGCCCTAGGGGGCGGGGCGGTAAAAACATTCAGTACTTC; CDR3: CASSPRGRGGKNIQYF
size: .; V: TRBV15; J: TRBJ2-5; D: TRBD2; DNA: TGTGCCACCAGCAGAGTGGGGCTAGCGGGAGAAGAGACCCAGTACTTC; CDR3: CATSRVGLAGEETQYF
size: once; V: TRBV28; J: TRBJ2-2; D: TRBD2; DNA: TGTGCCAGCAGTTTAGCAGCGGGAGTTCCCGGGGAGCTGTTTTTT; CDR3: CASSLAAGVPGELFF
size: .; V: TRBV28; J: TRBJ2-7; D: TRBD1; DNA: TGTGCCAGCAGAGTCCGGGACAGATCATCCTACGAGCAGTACTTC; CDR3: CASRVRDRSSYEQYF
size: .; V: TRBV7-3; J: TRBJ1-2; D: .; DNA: TGTGCCAGCAGCTTAATTGGGGGAGAGAATGGCTACACCTTC; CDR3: CASSLIGGENGYTF
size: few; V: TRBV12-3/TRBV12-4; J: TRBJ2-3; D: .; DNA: TGTGCCAGCGCACACAGCACAGATACGCAGTATTTT; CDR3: CASAHSTDTQYF
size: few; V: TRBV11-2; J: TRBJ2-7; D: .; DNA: TGTGCCAGCAGCCGTATAGCAGGCCCCTACGAGCAGTACTTC; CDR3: CASSRIAGPYEQYF
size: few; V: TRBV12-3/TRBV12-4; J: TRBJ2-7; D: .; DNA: TGTGCCAGCAGGGGCGACGCCTACGAGCAGTACTTC; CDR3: CASRGDAYEQYF
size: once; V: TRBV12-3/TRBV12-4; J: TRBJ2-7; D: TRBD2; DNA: TGTGCTAGCACCACTAGCGAGGAGTTCTACGAGCAGTACTTC; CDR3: CASTTSEEFYEQYF
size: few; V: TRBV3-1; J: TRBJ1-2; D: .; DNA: TGTGCCAGCAGCCCTCCCGGGCAGACCTATGGCTACACCTTC; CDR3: CASSPPGQTYGYTF
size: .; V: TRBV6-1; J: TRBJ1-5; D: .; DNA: TGTGCCAGCAGTCTCCGACAGCTAGATAGCAATCAGCCCCAGCATTTT; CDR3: CASSLRQLDSNQPQHF
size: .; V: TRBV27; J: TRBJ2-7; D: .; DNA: TGTGCCAGCCTGAGTCTAGCGACGAAAGAGCAGTACTTC; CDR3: CASLSLATKEQYF
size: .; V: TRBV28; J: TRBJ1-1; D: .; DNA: TGTGCCAGCAGTCAACCAACCCAGAAAAACCAAGCTTTCTTT; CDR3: CASSQPTQKNQAFF
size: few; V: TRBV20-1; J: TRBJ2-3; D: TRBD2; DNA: TGCAGTGCTAGACCGCGGGAGGCCCCGACGACCACAGATACGCAGTATTTT; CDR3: CSARPREAPTTTDTQYF
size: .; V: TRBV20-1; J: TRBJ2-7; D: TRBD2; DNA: TGCAGTGCTAGGGTGTTTACTAGCGGGACTTACGAGCAGTACTTC; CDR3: CSARVFTSGTYEQYF
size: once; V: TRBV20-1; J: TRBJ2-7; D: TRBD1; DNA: TGCAGTGCTTCACAGGGGCAAATCTACGAGCAGTACTTC; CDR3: CSASQGQIYEQYF
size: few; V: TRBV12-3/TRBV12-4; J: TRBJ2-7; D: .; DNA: TGTGCCAGCAGTTCCATAAGAAGGGGGGACTACGAGCAGTACTTC; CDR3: CASSSIRRGDYEQYF
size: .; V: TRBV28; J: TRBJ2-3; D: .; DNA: TGTGCCAGCAGTTTCTCTCGGACAGGCACAGATACGCAGTATTTT; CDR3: CASSFSRTGTDTQYF
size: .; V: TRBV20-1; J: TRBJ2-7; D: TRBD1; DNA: TGCAGTGCTGCCGGGACAGTCGAGCAGTACTTC; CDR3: CSAAGTVEQYF
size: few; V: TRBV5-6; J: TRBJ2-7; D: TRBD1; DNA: TGTGCCAGCAGCCGGGACAGGGCCTGGGAGCAGTACTTC; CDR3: CASSRDRAWEQYF
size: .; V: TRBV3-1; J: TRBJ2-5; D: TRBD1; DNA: TGTGCCAGCAGCCAAGGTGCAGGGGGGACCCAGTACTTC; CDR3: CASSQGAGGTQYF
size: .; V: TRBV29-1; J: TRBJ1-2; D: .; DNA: TGCAGCGTCCCTCTTGACAGAGACGGTCCCATCTATGGCTACACCTTC; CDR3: CSVPLDRDGPIYGYTF
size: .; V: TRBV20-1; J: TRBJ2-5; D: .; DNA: TGCAGTGCTAGAGATGGCGGGACTCAAGAGACCCAGTACTTC; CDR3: CSARDGGTQETQYF
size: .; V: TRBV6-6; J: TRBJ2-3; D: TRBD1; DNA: TGTGCCAGCAGTTACGCCAGGGGGCGCCCAGATACGCAGTATTTT; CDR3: CASSYARGRPDTQYF
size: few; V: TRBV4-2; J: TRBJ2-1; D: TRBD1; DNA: TGTGCCAGCAGCCCGGACAGGGAGACCTACAATGAGCAGTTCTTC; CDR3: CASSPDRETYNEQFF
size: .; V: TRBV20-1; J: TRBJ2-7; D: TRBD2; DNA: TGCAGTGCTAGCGATCCGACTAGCGGAGACTACGAGCAGTACTTC; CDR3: CSASDPTSGDYEQYF
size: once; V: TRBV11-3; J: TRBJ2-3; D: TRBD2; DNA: TGTGCCAGCAGCCGAACGAGAGCGGGGGGGGCAGATACGCAGTATTTT; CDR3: CASSRTRAGGADTQYF
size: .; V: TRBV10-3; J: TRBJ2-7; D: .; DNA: TGTGCCATCAGTAGGACCGCATCCTCCTACGAGCAGTACTTC; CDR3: CAISRTASSYEQYF
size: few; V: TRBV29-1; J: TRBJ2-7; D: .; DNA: TGCAGCGTTGAGACAGCCTACTACGAGCAGTACTTC; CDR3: CSVETAYYEQYF
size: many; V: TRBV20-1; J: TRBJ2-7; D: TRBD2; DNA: TGCAGTGCTTCCAACTACCTAGCGGGAGGACCCAACTACGAGCAGTACTTC; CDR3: CSASNYLAGGPNYEQYF
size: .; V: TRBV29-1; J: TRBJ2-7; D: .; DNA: TGCAGCGTTGCAGTCTCAGGCCCTACCGAGCAGTACTTC; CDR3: CSVAVSGPTEQYF
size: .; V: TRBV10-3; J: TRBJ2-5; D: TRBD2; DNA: TGTGCCATCAGTGAGACTAGCGGGAAAGCGCAGTACTTC; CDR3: CAISETSGKAQYF
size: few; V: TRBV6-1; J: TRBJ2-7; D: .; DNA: TGTGCCAGCAACAAACCGGAACAGGCCTACTCCTACGAGCAGTACTTC; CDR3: CASNKPEQAYSYEQYF
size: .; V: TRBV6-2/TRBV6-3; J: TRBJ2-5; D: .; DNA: TGTGCCAGCACCGCAAGTGAGACCCAGTACTTC; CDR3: CASTASETQYF
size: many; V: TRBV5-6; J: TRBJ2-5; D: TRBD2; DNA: TGTGCCAGCAGCTTAGCGGGGACGCAAGAGACCCAGTACTTC; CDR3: CASSLAGTQETQYF
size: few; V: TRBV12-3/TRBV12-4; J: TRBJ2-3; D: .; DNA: TGTGCCAGCAGTTTAGTTCGGGAACCAGGCACAGATACGCAGTATTTT; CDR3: CASSLVREPGTDTQYF
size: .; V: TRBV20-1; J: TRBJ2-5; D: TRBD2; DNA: TGCAGTGCTAGACTCAGACTAGCGGGATATGACAATGAGCAGTACTTC; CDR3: CSARLRLAGYDNEQYF
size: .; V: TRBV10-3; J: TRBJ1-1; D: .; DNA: TGTGCCATCAGATCCCACCGGGACCTGGATTTGGGCACTGAAGCTTTCTTT; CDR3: CAIRSHRDLDLGTEAFF
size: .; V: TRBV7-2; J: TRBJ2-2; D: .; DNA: TGTGCCAGCAGCCTAAGCCAACCGAACACCGGGGAGCTGTTTTTT; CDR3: CASSLSQPNTGELFF
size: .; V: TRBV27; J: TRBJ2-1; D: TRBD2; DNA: TGTGCCAGCAGTCTTACACTAGCGGGAGGGCCTGGTGAGCAGTTCTTC; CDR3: CASSLTLAGGPGEQFF
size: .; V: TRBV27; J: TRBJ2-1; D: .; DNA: TGTGCCACCTCAAGACTCTCCGGGACATACTACAATGAGCAGTTCTTC; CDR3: CATSRLSGTYYNEQFF